This T cell receptor beta chain was found in a study of T cell repertoires in cytomegalovirus infection. Study at large: Through public TCR beta signatures, both CMV infection and matching HLA type were indicated.

As regards this clonotype: The antigen is unknown.

Germline V gene sequence: CDR1 SGHAT, CDR2 FQNNGV. This CDR3 is built from 13 residues. V was clipped by 3 bases and J by 7 bases, with 10 bases between them. TCRdb processed the reads anew with MiXCR; each CDR3 protein has one entry. Altogether hundreds of thousands of distinct CDR3 sequences are present, about 42% being singletons, with the ten largest covering around 45%. The genes are TRBV11-2 and TRBJ1-3; D call uncertain. The receptor's source is a human donor in good health (CMV status not recorded). Some clones in this sample may be carry-over from other donors' samples. Source: cultured PBMCs, taken from culture after CMV antigen stimulation. Here the CDR3 reads CASSLGSLNTIYF. The DNA of the CDR3 is TGTGCCAGCAGCTTGGGCAGCCTGAACACCATATATTTT.